The 9 T cell receptor beta chains presented below share a single source sample, sequenced in a study of T-cell memory formation after mild COVID-19 (dated by TCRdb to about 2021). Library preparation was by 5' RACE. For sequencing, an Illumina NovaSeq 6000 was employed. TCRdb cleaned the public reads at Q25 with fastp, built clones with MiXCR and kept in-frame beta chains. Under each unique CDR3 protein, matching rows form one entry showing the most common genes and DNA. The sample table shows a few hundred thousand distinct CDR3 sequences, and around a quarter are seen once. In total, the top ten clones hold approximately 13% of the sample. Sequenced material: PBMCs or a T cell subset sorted from them (not recorded which). All receptors derive from an adult woman who had mild COVID-19 (a few samples of this study predate the infection). The sample titles of this study are shuffled in the database, so cell type and time point are left out; the donor was told from shared clones.

This clonotype was seen more than once but under ten times. CDR3 coding DNA: TGTGCCAGCAGCCAAGTAAGGGGCACGCAGTATTTT. Its translation is CASSQVRGTQYF. The chain joins TRBV3-1 to TRBJ2-3; maybe TRBD1 (5 bases). Germline V lookup: CDR1 LGHDT, CDR2 YNNKEL (reference sequence). V was pared by 1 base and J by 9 bases, with 8 bases between. The CDR3 contains 12 residues.

This chain joins TRBV7-8 and TRBJ2-1, with unresolved D. The V gene lost 7 bases and the J gene lost 4 bases, with 17 bases spanning the gap. The CDR3 has 15 amino acids. Germline V gene lookup returns CDR1 SGHVS and CDR2 FQNEAQ. The CDR3 protein is CASTPSSNLYNEQFF. In DNA, the CDR3 is TGTGCCAGCACCCCCTCTTCCAACTTGTACAATGAGCAGTTCTTC. The full variable domain, in which reference TRBV7-8 and TRBJ2-1 provide the parts outside the CDR3, is GAGVSQSPRYKVAKRGQDVALRCDPISGHVSLFWYQQALGQGPEFLTYFQNEAQLDKSGLPSDRFFAERPEGSVSTLKIQRTQQEDSAVYLCASTPSSNLYNEQFFGPGTRLTVL.

In this sample, this clonotype turned up many times. V is TRBV7-9 and J is TRBJ2-7; 7 bases are shared with TRBD1. The germline V gene encodes CDR1 SEHNR and CDR2 FQNEAQ (reference sequence). This CDR3 contains 14 residues. The ends lost 6 bases at V and 2 bases at J; junction bases unmatched: 7. The CDR3 sequence is CASRTGTFPYEQYF. CDR3 DNA: TGTGCCAGCAGGACAGGGACATTTCCCTACGAGCAGTACTTC.

In this sample, this clonotype turned up many times. The gene calls are TRBV5-1 and TRBJ2-3, with a tentative D call TRBD1 (7 bases). The CDR3 has 17 amino acids. Trimming removed 4 bases from V and 4 bases from J, with 22 bases in between. CDR1 SGHRS and CDR2 YFSETQ come from the germline V gene. This chain's CDR3 is CASSLGGTGDYSDTQYF. The DNA for the CDR3 is TGCGCCAGCAGCCTCGGGGGAACAGGGGATTATTCAGATACGCAGTATTTT.

This clonotype was seen more than once but under ten times. This rearrangement joins TRBV15 to TRBJ1-6; D gene unclear. The V end lost 0 bases, the J end lost 7 bases, and 10 bases lay between the germline ends. The CDR3 has 15 amino acids. Per germline, CDR1 LNHNV and CDR2 YYDKDF (reference sequence). This chain's CDR3 is CATSRDRVGNSPLHF. The CDR3 DNA reads as TGTGCCACCAGCAGAGATCGAGTAGGCAATTCACCCCTCCACTTT.

This clonotype came up a few times. The rearrangement links TRBV27 to TRBJ2-6; D uncertain. This CDR3 spans 15 amino acids. V lost 1 base to trimming and J lost 0 bases, with 4 bases between them. Per the germline V gene, CDR1 is MNHEY and CDR2 is SMNVEV (reference sequence). CDR3: CASSLFGSGANVLTF. Here the CDR3 DNA reads TGTGCCAGCAGTTTATTCGGCTCTGGGGCCAACGTCCTGACTTTC.

This chain uses TRBV12-3 or TRBV12-4 with TRBJ2-7; 9 nucleotides agree with TRBD2. The CDR3 loop spans 15 amino acids. V lost 6 bases to trimming and J lost 1 base; unmatched junction nucleotides: 7. Here the CDR3 reads CASSLRSGGSYEQYF. CDR3 sequence (DNA): TGTGCCAGCAGCCTGAGGAGCGGGGGGTCCTACGAGCAGTACTTC.

This clonotype was observed a few times. The V call is TRBV5-1, the J call TRBJ2-5; no reliable D call. CDR1 and CDR2 (germline): SGHRS, YFSETQ. The CDR3 spans 14 residues. V was clipped by 0 bases and J by 1 base, with 7 bases between them. The CDR3 protein is CASSLEPGQETQYF. The CDR3 coding sequence is TGCGCCAGCAGCTTGGAGCCAGGCCAAGAGACCCAGTACTTC. Based on the CDR3 plus reference TRBV5-1 and TRBJ2-5, the full variable domain is KAGVTQTPRYLIKTRGQQVTLSCSPISGHRSVSWYQQTPGQGLQFLFEYFSETQRNKGNFPGRFSGRQFSNSRSEMNVSTLELGDSALYLCASSLEPGQETQYFGPGTRLLVL.

The chain couples TRBV7-2 to TRBJ2-7, with D possibly TRBD2 on 6 matching bases. The CDR3 loop spans 17 amino acids. V lost 8 bases, J lost 4 bases, and 27 bases lay in between. Germline V lookup: CDR1 SGHTA, CDR2 FQGNSA. CDR3 in DNA: TGTGCCAGCCGGCTTAGGACGGCTCGGGGGTCGGGATACGAGCAGTACTTC. This sequence encodes CASRLRTARGSGYEQYF.